Here is one TCR beta chain with its context. The antigen is undetermined. Over chemoradiotherapy, repertoires were sampled more than once. These data originate in a study of chemoradiotherapy in HPV16-positive cancers. In the study overall: Candidate HPV-specific clones and shared TCR motifs came from a couple of HPV16-positive patients.

Study conclusions and caveats: Candidate HPV-specific clones and E7-related TCR motifs grew in tumor during treatment. The functional HPV-specific definition rests on just a couple of HPV16-positive patients.

The CDR3 covers 17 residues. The germline V and J ends were trimmed by 0 bases and 1 base, with 13 bases remaining between them. Germline V lookup: CDR1 SGHNT, CDR2 YENEEA. TCRdb's copy holds only in-frame clones and misses some; the assay was immunoSEQ multiplex PCR. The data show approximately 6,000 clones, around 88% seen once. V is TRBV11-3 and J is TRBJ2-4; D perhaps matches TRBD1 (5 bases). Material: blood, obtained from a patient who underwent chemoradiotherapy. This clonotype was obtained from a human donor with HPV-associated anogenital cancer. DNA for the CDR3: TGTGCCAGCAGCTTAGATCTAGGGGCGCAGGCCAAAAACATTCAGTACTTC. It translates to CASSLDLGAQAKNIQYF.